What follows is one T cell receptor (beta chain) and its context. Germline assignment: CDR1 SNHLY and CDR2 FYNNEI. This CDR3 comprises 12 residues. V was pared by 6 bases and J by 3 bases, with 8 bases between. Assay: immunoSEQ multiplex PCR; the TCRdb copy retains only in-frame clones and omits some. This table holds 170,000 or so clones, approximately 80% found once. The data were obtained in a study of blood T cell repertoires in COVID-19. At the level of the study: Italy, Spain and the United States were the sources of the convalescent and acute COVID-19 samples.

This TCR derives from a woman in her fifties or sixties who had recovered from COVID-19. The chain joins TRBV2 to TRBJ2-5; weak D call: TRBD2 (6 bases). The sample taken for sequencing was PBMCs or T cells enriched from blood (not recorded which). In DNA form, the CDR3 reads TGTGCCAGCAGAGGAGGGGAAGAGACCCAGTACTTC. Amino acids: CASRGGEETQYF.